Below, 20 T cell receptor beta chains from the same sample are listed, as sequenced in a study of blood T cell repertoires in COVID-19. Profiled with immunoSEQ multiplex PCR; TCRdb holds only in-frame clones, not every one. The table records around 210,000 clones, roughly 85% of them present only once. Sequenced input: peripheral blood. These TCRs come from a man between 45 and 60 years old with COVID-19, enrolled during active disease.

The chain is built from TRBV7-2 and TRBJ1-5; D is possibly TRBD1 (5 bases). Trimming pared 2 bases from V and 2 bases from J, leaving 7 bases between. This CDR3 has 14 amino acids. The germline CDR1 and CDR2 sequences are SGHTA and FQGNSA. The CDR3 loop reads CASSLQQGNQPQHF. The CDR3 DNA reads as TGTGCCAGCAGCTTACAACAGGGCAATCAGCCCCAGCATTTT. Full variable domain (remainder filled in from reference TRBV7-2 and TRBJ1-5): GAGVSQSPSNKVTEKGKDVELRCDPISGHTALYWYRQSLGQGLEFLIYFQGNSAPDKSGLPSDRFSAERTGGSVSTLTIQRTQQEDSAVYLCASSLQQGNQPQHFGDGTRLSIL.

This sequence joins TRBV2 and TRBJ1-2, with a possible D match to TRBD1 (5 bases). Trimming pared 5 bases from V and 7 bases from J, leaving 11 bases between. This CDR3 is 12 amino acids long. Per the germline V gene, CDR1 is SNHLY and CDR2 is FYNNEI. The CDR3 DNA reads TGTGCCAGCAGTTCTGGACACTTTGGCTACACCTTC. This encodes CASSSGHFGYTF.

The chain couples TRBV6-1 to TRBJ1-6; 10 nucleotides align to TRBD1. CDR3 length: 18 residues. CDR1 and CDR2 (germline): MNHNS, SASEGT. Germline trimming cut 2 bases from V and 8 bases from J; bases unmatched to any gene: 12. CDR3 sequence (DNA): TGTGCCAGCAGTGAATACGCCGCGGGACAGGGGTTCGATTCACCCCTCCACTTT. The encoded protein is CASSEYAAGQGFDSPLHF.

The V call is TRBV19, the J call TRBJ1-4; D call uncertain. The ends were cut back, 6 bases at V and 6 bases at J, with 14 bases in the middle. The CDR3 totals 14 residues. Germline V gene sequence: CDR1 LNHDA, CDR2 SQIVND (reference sequence). Here the CDR3 reads CASSAAGGDEKLFF. CDR3 coding DNA: TGTGCCAGTAGCGCGGCGGGCGGTGATGAAAAACTGTTTTTT.

Turning to this clone: Given a much more abundant clone one base away, this may be a read error. This sequence joins TRBV6-2 or TRBV6-3 and TRBJ2-7; a possible D gene is TRBD1 (6 bases). This CDR3 is built from 15 residues. The germline V gene encodes CDR1 MNHEY and CDR2 SVGEGT. The V gene lost 0 bases and the J gene lost 1 base, with 10 bases spanning the gap. CDR3 in DNA: TGTGCCAGCAGTTACTCGGCTAGGGGGTCCTACGAGCAGTACTTC. Translated: CASSYSARGSYEQYF.

The rearrangement joins TRBV6-5 to TRBJ1-5; 8 nucleotides align to TRBD1. The germline V gene encodes CDR1 MNHEY and CDR2 SVGAGI. Trimming took 6 bases from V and 2 from J; bases not matched to a gene: 3. This CDR3 is 14 amino acids long. As DNA, the CDR3 is TGTGCCAGCAGGACAGGGGCTGGCAATCAGCCCCAGCATTTT. Translating it yields CASRTGAGNQPQHF.

The rearrangement joins TRBV19 to TRBJ1-6; D is ambiguous. Trimming took off 2 bases at V and 7 bases at J, with 9 bases between the two ends. Germline V lookup: CDR1 LNHDA, CDR2 SQIVND (reference sequence). The CDR3 has 14 residues. CDR3 coding DNA: TGTGCCAGTAGTATAAGCGGGGAAAATTCACCCCTCCACTTT. It is translated as CASSISGENSPLHF.

This clone was counted a single time. The chain has TRBV28 and TRBJ1-5; 8 bases match TRBD1. V lost 3 bases to trimming and J lost 6 bases; unmatched junction nucleotides: 7. Per the germline V gene, CDR1 is MDHEN and CDR2 is SYDVKM. The CDR3 extends over 15 amino acids. CDR3 in DNA: TGTGCCAGCAGTTTGAGGACAGGGAGGAGTCAGCCCCAGCATTTT. Amino acid sequence: CASSLRTGRSQPQHF.

V is TRBV24-1 and J is TRBJ2-2; D possibly corresponds to TRBD1 (5 bases). This CDR3 has 15 residues. Germline V gene sequence: CDR1 KGHDR, CDR2 SFDVKD. V lost 0 bases and J 5 bases, leaving 9 bases between the germline ends. The CDR3 DNA is TGTGCCACCAGTGATTTGAGGACACAGACCGGGGAGCTGTTTTTT. Protein: CATSDLRTQTGELFF.

The V and J genes are TRBV5-1 and TRBJ2-2; 8 nucleotides line up with TRBD1. Per the germline V gene, CDR1 is SGHRS and CDR2 is YFSETQ. J lost 6 bases, V lost 0 bases, and 10 bases had no gene match. The CDR3 length is 17 residues. The CDR3 loop reads CASSLAAAGGDAGELFF. The CDR3, as DNA: TGCGCCAGCAGCTTGGCGGCGGCAGGGGGCGATGCCGGGGAGCTGTTTTTT. The full variable domain, completed using reference TRBV5-1 and TRBJ2-2, is KAGVTQTPRYLIKTRGQQVTLSCSPISGHRSVSWYQQTPGQGLQFLFEYFSETQRNKGNFPGRFSGRQFSNSRSEMNVSTLELGDSALYLCASSLAAAGGDAGELFFGEGSRLTVL.

This chain connects TRBV4-2 to TRBJ2-2, with 7 nucleotides matching TRBD1. V lost 1 base and J lost 2; bases outside the gene matches: 10. CDR3 length: 18 amino acids. Per the germline V gene, CDR1 is LGHNA and CDR2 is YNFKEQ. Here the CDR3 reads CASSQVYGRDSNTGELFF. The CDR3 nucleotides read TGTGCCAGCAGCCAAGTTTACGGCCGGGACAGCAACACCGGGGAGCTGTTTTTT.

CDR3 sequence: CAISDFRGGLSDTQYF. The CDR3 coding sequence is TGTGCCATCAGTGACTTCCGGGGGGGCTTATCAGATACGCAGTATTTT. J is TRBJ2-3 and V is TRBV10-3; the match to TRBD2 covers 8 bases. Germline trimming cut 3 bases from V and 4 bases from J; bases unmatched to any gene: 9. Germline CDR1 ENHRY, CDR2 SYGVKD. The CDR3 has 16 amino acids.

The V gene is TRBV7-2, the J gene TRBJ1-6; the D gene is possibly TRBD1 (5 bases). Germline V gene sequence: CDR1 SGHTA, CDR2 FQGNSA. The CDR3 extends over 15 amino acids. Deletions cut 1 base from V and 6 bases from J, with 10 bases between. DNA for the CDR3: TGTGCCAGCAGCTTAGTTTCAGGGCCTAATTCACCCCTCCACTTT. Its translation: CASSLVSGPNSPLHF.

This rearrangement joins TRBV18 to TRBJ2-5; D possibly corresponds to TRBD1 (6 bases). Germline CDR1 KGHSH, CDR2 LQKENI. Trimming removed 0 bases at V and 4 bases at J, with 12 bases between. The CDR3 totals 15 residues. CDR3 in amino acids: CASSPPSVRGETQYF. Written as DNA, the CDR3 is TGTGCCAGCTCACCACCGTCGGTCAGGGGAGAGACCCAGTACTTC.

In this sample, this clone turned up a few times. The rearrangement uses TRBV3-1 (or the pseudogene TRBV3-2) and TRBJ1-6; D remains ambiguous. The CDR3 loop spans 14 amino acids. V lost 6 bases, J lost 7 bases, and 13 bases lay in between. Germline V gives CDR1 LGHDT, CDR2 YNNKEL (reference sequence). CDR3 nucleotide sequence: TGTGCCAGCAGGCAGTCGACACGGAATTCACCCCTCCACTTT. Translation: CASRQSTRNSPLHF.

This clone was counted a single time. The V gene is TRBV16, the J gene TRBJ1-1, with 10 bases aligning to TRBD1. This CDR3 is built from 14 residues. V trimming: 2 bases; J trimming: 5 bases; junction bases outside the gene matches: 2. The germline CDR1 and CDR2 sequences are KGHSY and FQNENV. The CDR3 sequence: CASSQRDRGTEAFF. The DNA for the CDR3 is TGTGCCAGCAGCCAACGGGACAGGGGAACTGAAGCTTTCTTT.

The chain links TRBV7-9 to TRBJ2-7; 8 nucleotides align to TRBD1. The V gene's germline CDR1 is SEHNR and CDR2 FQNEAQ (reference sequence). The CDR3 is 14 amino acids. Losses at the gene ends were 3 bases for V and 3 bases for J; bases not matched to a gene: 4. The DNA for the CDR3 is TGTGCCAGCAGCTTTTCGGGACAGGTCTACGAGCAGTACTTC. This gives the protein CASSFSGQVYEQYF.

J is TRBJ2-1 and V is TRBV9; D is possibly TRBD2 (7 bases). Germline values: CDR1 SGDLS, CDR2 YYNGEE. The V and J ends lost 4 bases and 4 bases respectively, with 18 bases between them. The CDR3 is 16 residues long. Here the CDR3 reads CASSPSGGAEYNEQFF. CDR3 sequence (DNA): TGTGCCAGCAGCCCTAGTGGGGGGGCAGAATACAATGAGCAGTTCTTC.

CDR3 loop: CASSLGPVDEQYF. The CDR3 DNA is TGTGCCAGCAGCTTAGGCCCGGTAGACGAGCAGTACTTC. The V call is TRBV7-8, the J call TRBJ2-7, with D unclear. Trimming cost V 1 base and J 5 bases, with 9 bases left between them. The CDR3 length is 13 residues. Germline CDR1 and CDR2: SGHVS and FQNEAQ. Based on the CDR3 plus reference TRBV7-8 and TRBJ2-7, the full variable domain is GAGVSQSPRYKVAKRGQDVALRCDPISGHVSLFWYQQALGQGPEFLTYFQNEAQLDKSGLPSDRFFAERPEGSVSTLKIQRTQQEDSAVYLCASSLGPVDEQYFGPGTRLTVT.

This rearrangement joins TRBV27 to TRBJ2-7; TRBD1 aligns across 8 bases. This CDR3 comprises 15 residues. Germline CDR1 MNHEY, CDR2 SMNVEV (reference sequence). V lost 5 bases, J lost 6 bases, and 12 bases stayed unmatched. Here the CDR3 reads CASSRTGLTLIEQYF. CDR3 nucleotide sequence: TGTGCCAGCAGTCGGACAGGGTTAACCTTAATCGAGCAGTACTTC.